These 28 T cell receptor beta chains were sequenced from one sample in a study of cytomegalovirus exposure and HLA in healthy donors. The PCR used 60 Vbeta and 13 Jbeta primers. This table comes from immunoSEQ multiplex PCR, and its TCRdb copy is limited to in-frame clones, with some not included. This sample has tens of thousands of clones; 60% to 80% occur once, and the top ten carry 20% to 25%. Sample: PBMCs. The receptors derive from a woman younger than 45 in good health and CMV-seropositive.

The rearrangement uses TRBV29-1 and TRBJ1-2; TRBD1 aligns across 7 bases. The CDR3 spans 12 residues. Trimming cost V 5 bases and J 5 bases; bases outside gene matches: 5. Germline V gene lookup returns CDR1 SQVTM and CDR2 ANQGSEA. The CDR3 nucleotides read TGCAGCGTTAGGGGGCGAGGGTATGGCTACACCTTC. It yields the protein CSVRGRGYGYTF.

The J gene is TRBJ1-5, the V gene TRBV28, with a possible D match to TRBD1 (6 bases). The germline gives CDR1 MDHEN, CDR2 SYDVKM. This CDR3 comprises 15 residues. V was cut by 2 bases and J by 3 bases, with 11 bases left in between. CDR3 sequence reads: CASSLGGQNNQPQHF. DNA of the CDR3: TGTGCCAGCAGTTTAGGGGGACAAAACAATCAGCCCCAGCATTTT.

The chain couples TRBV7-9 to TRBJ2-1; 12 bases map to TRBD2. The trim removed 3 bases at V and 2 bases at J, leaving 2 bases unmatched. Germline V gene sequence: CDR1 SEHNR, CDR2 FQNEAQ (reference sequence). The CDR3 sequence is 16 residues long. The CDR3 region is CASSFRLAGAYNEQFF. The CDR3 region has the DNA TGTGCCAGCAGCTTTCGACTAGCGGGAGCCTACAATGAGCAGTTCTTC. Full variable domain (missing parts from reference TRBV7-9 and TRBJ2-1): DTGVSQNPRHKITKRGQNVTFRCDPISEHNRLYWYRQTLGQGPEFLTYFQNEAQLEKSRLLSDRFSAERPKGSFSTLEIQRTEQGDSAMYLCASSFRLAGAYNEQFFGPGTRLTVL.

This clone was observed a handful of times. The chain recombines TRBV7-9 with TRBJ2-7; TRBD1 is a possible D gene (5 bases). Germline V gene lookup returns CDR1 SEHNR and CDR2 FQNEAQ (reference sequence). The V end was cut by 2 bases, the J end by 3 bases, with 17 bases between. The CDR3 has 16 residues. The CDR3 coding sequence is TGTGCCAGCAGCTTATTTGGGGCTACTAAAGTCTACGAGCAGTACTTC. It is translated as CASSLFGATKVYEQYF.

This clone was seen only a few times. This chain uses TRBV5-1 with TRBJ1-3; D unclear. Trimming stripped 7 bases from V and 0 bases from J, with 5 bases between. The CDR3 is made up of 12 amino acids. CDR1 is SGHRS and CDR2 is YFSETQ in the germline V gene. CDR3 in DNA: TGCGCCAGCTCCTTCTCTGGAAACACCATATATTTT. Encoded protein: CASSFSGNTIYF.

This chain links TRBV30 with TRBJ2-7; tentative D call: TRBD2 (5 bases). The V and J ends lost 1 base and 4 bases respectively, with 11 bases between them. CDR1 is GTSNPN and CDR2 is SVGIG in the germline V gene (reference sequence). The CDR3 is 13 residues long. The CDR3 loop reads CAWSDRPGYEQYF. CDR3 coding DNA: TGTGCCTGGAGTGATCGGCCGGGGTACGAGCAGTACTTC.

Details on this clone: Other DNA sequences in the same sample also yield this CDR3. This chain uses TRBV28 with TRBJ2-6; D uncertain. The CDR3 runs to 15 residues. Germline-derived CDR1 and CDR2 are MDHEN and SYDVKM. Deletions cut 1 base from V and 0 bases from J, with 4 bases between. The CDR3: CASSLSGSGANVLTF. CDR3 in DNA: TGTGCCAGCAGTTTATCCGGCTCTGGGGCCAACGTCCTGACTTTC.

V usage is TRBV6-5 and J usage is TRBJ1-1; 9 nucleotides match TRBD1. The CDR3 contains 15 residues. CDR1 is MNHEY, CDR2 SVGAGI, per germline. The ends lost 5 bases at V and 6 bases at J; junction bases unmatched: 10. Here the CDR3 reads CASSHRDRVPAEAFF. DNA for the CDR3: TGTGCCAGCAGTCACCGGGACAGGGTTCCCGCTGAAGCTTTCTTT.

On this clone: An end of the junction differs from the germline gene, which may be a read error. This chain joins TRBV29-1 and TRBJ2-1; 8 bases are shared with TRBD2. The CDR3 sequence is 14 residues long. Germline V gene lookup returns CDR1 SQVTM and CDR2 ANQGSEA. CDR3 sequence: CTVYSGTAYNEQFF. CDR3 coding DNA: TGCACCGTTTATAGCGGGACGGCCTACAATGAGCAGTTCTTC.

The chain employs TRBV2 and TRBJ1-2; the D is unclear. Trimming removed 3 bases at V and 4 bases at J, with 6 bases between. Germline assignment: CDR1 SNHLY and CDR2 FYNNEI. The CDR3 is 12 residues long. In DNA form, the CDR3 reads TGTGCCAGCAGTGACCGCAGCTATGGCTACACCTTC. It is translated as CASSDRSYGYTF.

The chain links TRBV27 to TRBJ2-7; weak D call: TRBD1 (5 bases). CDR3 length: 14 amino acids. Trimming pared 5 bases from V and 2 bases from J, leaving 13 bases between. Germline assignment: CDR1 MNHEY and CDR2 SMNVEV (reference sequence). The DNA of the CDR3 is TGTGCCAGCAGTGCCGGACAAGCTACCTACGAGCAGTACTTC. Its protein is CASSAGQATYEQYF.

This clone has more than one count but fewer than ten. The rearrangement uses TRBV29-1 and TRBJ2-5; 12 bases are shared with TRBD2. The germline V gene encodes CDR1 SQVTM and CDR2 ANQGSEA. V gave up 7 bases and J gave up 4 bases; unmatched junction bases: 7. CDR3 size: 14 residues. CDR3 sequence (DNA): TGCAGCGCCGGACTAGCGGGAACGGGAGAGACCCAGTACTTC. This gives the protein CSAGLAGTGETQYF.

This clone has more than one count but fewer than ten. The chain links TRBV6-5 to TRBJ2-2; TRBD2 is a possible D gene (5 bases). Trimming shortened V by 2 bases and J by 7 bases, and 5 bases separated the two germline ends. Per the germline V gene, CDR1 is MNHEY and CDR2 is SVGAGI. The CDR3 spans 12 residues. In DNA form, the CDR3 reads TGTGCCAGCAGTTACCGGGGCGGGGAGCTGTTTTTT. Its protein product is CASSYRGGELFF.

The rearrangement links TRBV6-5 to TRBJ1-5; 8 bases align to TRBD1. The junction had 5 bases not matched to a gene; V was cut back by 6 bases and J by 4 bases. The CDR3 has 14 amino acids. From germline, CDR1 is MNHEY and CDR2 SVGAGI. In DNA form, the CDR3 reads TGTGCCAGCAGGAAAGGACAGGGTAATCAGCCCCAGCATTTT. It encodes CASRKGQGNQPQHF.

This clone has a single count. The chain employs TRBV4-2 and TRBJ2-5; 10 nucleotides match TRBD1. V dropped 0 bases and J dropped 4; count of bases not matched to a gene: 8. CDR1 and CDR2 (germline): LGHNA, YNFKEQ. The CDR3 runs to 17 residues. The CDR3 nucleotides read TGTGCCAGCAGCCAAGATAGGGGCGGGACAGGGGCAGAGACCCAGTACTTC. Protein: CASSQDRGGTGAETQYF.

The genes are TRBV5-1 and TRBJ2-3, with 9 bases matching TRBD2. CDR3 length: 16 residues. Trimming removed 4 bases from V and 0 bases from J; junction bases left unmatched: 6. Germline V gene sequence: CDR1 SGHRS, CDR2 YFSETQ. The DNA of the CDR3 is TGCGCCAGCAGCCCCACTAGCGGGTCTAGCACAGATACGCAGTATTTT. Translation: CASSPTSGSSTDTQYF.

This clone was seen a handful of times. The genes are TRBV18 and TRBJ1-2; TRBD1 is a possible D gene (6 bases). Germline CDR1 KGHSH, CDR2 LQKENI. V was clipped by 0 bases and J by 6 bases, with 11 bases between them. The CDR3 has 14 amino acids. CDR3 loop: CASSPPGGGNGYTF. CDR3 coding DNA: TGTGCCAGCTCACCACCTGGCGGGGGCAATGGCTACACCTTC.

This clone showed up just a few times. The chain is built from TRBV9 and TRBJ2-1; TRBD1 matches at 10 bases. CDR1 is SGDLS and CDR2 is YYNGEE in the germline V gene. The CDR3 has 17 amino acids. V shed 1 base and J 6 bases; nucleotides not matched to a gene: 10. CDR3 protein: CASSVRDRGRGGNEQFF. In nucleotides, the CDR3 is TGTGCCAGCAGCGTACGAGACAGGGGGCGAGGGGGCAATGAGCAGTTCTTC.

A few counts support this clone. V and J are TRBV11-3 and TRBJ2-7, with 9 bases that match TRBD2. V shed 4 bases, J shed 2 bases, and the junction held 6 bases outside the gene matches. Germline V gives CDR1 SGHNT, CDR2 YENEEA. CDR3 length: 15 amino acids. The CDR3 loop is CASSSRSSGTYEQYF. Written as DNA, the CDR3 is TGTGCCAGCAGCTCCCGGTCTAGCGGGACCTACGAGCAGTACTTC.

This CDR3 reads CASSPSQGGNEQFF. In nucleotides, the CDR3 is TGTGCCAGCAGCCCATCCCAAGGGGGCAATGAGCAGTTCTTC. The V and J genes are TRBV7-6 and TRBJ2-1; a weak D match, TRBD1 (6 bases). The CDR3 is 14 residues long. Looked up from germline, CDR1 is SGHVS and CDR2 is FNYEAQ. Trimming pared 5 bases from V and 6 bases from J, leaving 14 bases between.

The V gene is TRBV5-4, the J gene TRBJ1-1; D is perhaps TRBD1 (6 bases). The CDR3 is 16 amino acids. Germline assignment: CDR1 SGHNT and CDR2 YYREEE (reference sequence). Trimming left V 4 bases short and J 2 bases short, with 18 bases between. CDR3 DNA sequence: TGTGCCAGCAGCGTTGCAGGTAGGACAGCTAACACTGAAGCTTTCTTT. Amino acids: CASSVAGRTANTEAFF. The variable domain in full, completed from reference TRBV5-4 and TRBJ1-1, reads ETGVTQSPTHLIKTRGQQVTLRCSSQSGHNTVSWYQQALGQGPQFIFQYYREEENGRGNFPPRFSGLQFPNYSSELNVNALELDDSALYLCASSVAGRTANTEAFFGQGTRLTVV.

This clone was recorded a few times. The chain carries TRBV6-5 and TRBJ2-3; weak D call: TRBD1 (6 bases). V lost 6 bases to trimming and J lost 3 bases, with 10 bases between them. The CDR3 loop spans 13 amino acids. The germline V gene has CDR1 MNHEY and CDR2 SVGAGI. The CDR3 nucleotides are TGTGCCAGCAGCTCTACAGGGACAGATACGCAGTATTTT. As protein: CASSSTGTDTQYF.

The gene calls are TRBV2 and TRBJ1-5; 8 bases match TRBD1. Germline CDR1 reads SNHLY; CDR2 reads FYNNEI. J gave up 6 bases and V 6 bases, and 7 bases lay outside the gene matches. CDR3 length: 14 amino acids. For the CDR3, the DNA is TGTGCCAGCAGCCAAGACAGGGGCGGTCAGCCCCAGCATTTT. It encodes CASSQDRGGQPQHF.

The chain links TRBV4-1 to TRBJ2-2; TRBD1 might be the D (5 bases). The CDR3 runs to 16 residues. Germline CDR1 reads MGHRA; CDR2 reads YSYEKL. V dropped 3 bases and J dropped 0 bases, with 11 bases sitting between them. The CDR3 protein is CASSHGLTANTGELFF. CDR3 DNA sequence: TGCGCCAGCAGCCACGGCTTGACAGCGAACACCGGGGAGCTGTTTTTT.

The V call is TRBV20-1, the J call TRBJ1-1; D remains unclear. CDR3 length: 11 residues. In germline, CDR1 is DFQATT, CDR2 SNEGSKA (reference sequence). V was pared by 6 bases and J by 2 bases, with 7 bases between. CDR3 DNA sequence: TGCAGTGCCTTAGATAACACTGAAGCTTTCTTT. It is translated as CSALDNTEAFF.

The CDR3 DNA reads as TGTGCCACCAGCAAATCCCAGGGGGAGACCCAGTACTTC. As protein: CATSKSQGETQYF. J is TRBJ2-5 and V is TRBV15, with D possibly being TRBD1 (6 bases). V shed 4 bases and J shed 5 bases, with 11 bases lying between them. The CDR3 covers 13 residues. Germline values: CDR1 LNHNV, CDR2 YYDKDF (reference sequence).

The V and J genes are TRBV20-1 and TRBJ2-5, with 8 nucleotides matching TRBD2. With V trimmed by 6 bases and J by 10 bases, 7 bases remained unmatched. Germline V gene sequence: CDR1 DFQATT, CDR2 SNEGSKA (reference sequence). CDR3 length equals 11 residues. The CDR3 DNA sequence: TGCAGTGCGTCCGGGACTAGGAACCAGTACTTC. It yields the protein CSASGTRNQYF.

The chain joins TRBV29-1 to TRBJ1-5; the D gene is possibly TRBD1 (6 bases). This CDR3 spans 14 amino acids. Per the germline V gene, CDR1 is SQVTM and CDR2 is ANQGSEA. Trimming took off 4 bases at V and 5 bases at J, with 15 bases between the two ends. CDR3 nucleotides: TGCAGCGTTGGAACAGGGTCTTTTGATCAGCCCCAGCATTTT. Encoded protein: CSVGTGSFDQPQHF. Full variable domain (outside the CDR3, taken from reference TRBV29-1 and TRBJ1-5): SAVISQKPSRDICQRGTSLTIQCQVDSQVTMMFWYRQQPGQSLTLIATANQGSEATYESGFVIDKFPISRPNLTFSTLTVSNMSPEDSSIYLCSVGTGSFDQPQHFGDGTRLSIL.